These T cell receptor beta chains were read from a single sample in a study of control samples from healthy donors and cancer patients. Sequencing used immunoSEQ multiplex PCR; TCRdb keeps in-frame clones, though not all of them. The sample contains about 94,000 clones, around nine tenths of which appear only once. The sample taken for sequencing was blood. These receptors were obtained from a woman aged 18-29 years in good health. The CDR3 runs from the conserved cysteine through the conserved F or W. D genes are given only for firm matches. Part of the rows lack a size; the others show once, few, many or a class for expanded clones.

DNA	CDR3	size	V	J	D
TGTGCCAGCAGGGACAGAAATTACAATCAGCCCCAGCATTTT	CASRDRNYNQPQHF	-	TRBV28	TRBJ1-5	-
TGCGCCAGCAGCTTGGGGACAGGGGCCTACGAGCAGTACTTC	CASSLGTGAYEQYF	-	TRBV5-1	TRBJ2-7	TRBD1
TGTGCCAGCAGCAAAGGGACAGGGATAAACTACGAGCAGTACTTC	CASSKGTGINYEQYF	-	TRBV14	TRBJ2-7	TRBD1
TGTGCCAGCAGTGAAGCGCAGGGGGTCTATGGCTACACCTTC	CASSEAQGVYGYTF	-	TRBV2	TRBJ1-2	TRBD1
TGTGCCAGCAGCTTGGAGAGGGGGACGGGCACTGAAGCTTTCTTT	CASSLERGTGTEAFF	-	TRBV5-6	TRBJ1-1	-
TGTGCCAGCAGCTTGGGACAACAGGCCGTATATGGCTACACCTTC	CASSLGQQAVYGYTF	-	TRBV7-2	TRBJ1-2	-
TGTGCCAGCAGAGCACAGGGGACTAACACTGAAGCTTTCTTT	CASRAQGTNTEAFF	few	TRBV2	TRBJ1-1	TRBD1
TGTGCCACCAGCCCCGAAACTAGCGTGGAGACCCAGTACTTC	CATSPETSVETQYF	-	TRBV15	TRBJ2-5	TRBD2
TGTGCCAGCAGTTCCCCGGGACAAAAATCCTACGAGCAGTACTTC	CASSSPGQKSYEQYF	-	TRBV27	TRBJ2-7	-
TGTGCCAGCAGCCAAGTGGCGGACACTGAAGCTTTCTTT	CASSQVADTEAFF	-	TRBV3-1/TRBV3-2	TRBJ1-1	-
TGTGCCAGCACCGGGGGAATTGAGACCCAGTACTTC	CASTGGIETQYF	-	TRBV11-2	TRBJ2-5	-
TGTGCCAGCATCGAGCGGGGGAGCACAGATACGCAGTATTTT	CASIERGSTDTQYF	-	TRBV6-5	TRBJ2-3	TRBD2
TGTGCCAGCAGTTTGGGAGAAAACAGCTTAAAAGGAGCTTTCTTT	CASSLGENSLKGAFF	-	TRBV28	TRBJ1-1	-
TGTGCCAGCTGGGGGCGGGGTGGTGATGAAAAACTGTTTTTT	CASWGRGGDEKLFF	-	TRBV6-5	TRBJ1-4	-
TGTGCCAGCTCACTGGGGACAGCGCGACCTAATGAGCAGTTCTTC	CASSLGTARPNEQFF	-	TRBV18	TRBJ2-1	TRBD1
TGTGCCAGCAGCCTGGGCAATCAGCCCCAGCATTTT	CASSLGNQPQHF	-	TRBV27	TRBJ1-5	-
TGTGCTAGTGGTTTGGACAGGGCCTACGAGCAGTACTTC	CASGLDRAYEQYF	-	TRBV12-5	TRBJ2-7	-
TGTGCCAGCAGTGAAGCGGGCACAATGTCCCAAGAGACCCAGTACTTC	CASSEAGTMSQETQYF	-	TRBV6-1	TRBJ2-5	-
TGTGCCAGCAGCTCCCTACGGGAAGAGACCCAGTACTTC	CASSSLREETQYF	-	TRBV7-2	TRBJ2-5	-
TGTGCCAGCAGCTGGACTATCCAAGAGACCCAGTACTTC	CASSWTIQETQYF	once	TRBV7-7	TRBJ2-5	-
TGTGCCATCAGTGAAAGTGCAGCTAACTATGGCTACACCTTC	CAISESAANYGYTF	-	TRBV10-3	TRBJ1-2	-
TGTGCCAGTAATAGTCGGACAGGGGTTCAGCCCCAGCATTTT	CASNSRTGVQPQHF	-	TRBV19	TRBJ1-5	TRBD1
TGTGCCAGCAGCCAAGACGAGGGGCGCCGCACTGAAGCTTTCTTT	CASSQDEGRRTEAFF	-	TRBV3-1/TRBV3-2	TRBJ1-1	-
TGTGCCAGCAGCGTGGTGGACAGTCACTATGGCTACACCTTC	CASSVVDSHYGYTF	-	TRBV9	TRBJ1-2	-
TGTGCCAGCAGCTTAGAAGACAGCACAGATACGCAGTATTTT	CASSLEDSTDTQYF	-	TRBV7-9	TRBJ2-3	-
TGCAGCGTTCAGTCCGGACGCGGGGGCGAGCAGTACTTC	CSVQSGRGGEQYF	-	TRBV29-1	TRBJ2-7	TRBD2
TGCGCCAGCAGCCAAGTCAAGGCCACCGGGGAGCTGTTTTTT	CASSQVKATGELFF	-	TRBV4-1	TRBJ2-2	-
TGTGCCAGCAGTGGGTGGCGGGAGGCCGTGGGGCGTCTCTATGGCTACACCTTC	CASSGWREAVGRLYGYTF	-	TRBV2	TRBJ1-2	-
TGTGCCAGCAGCTTACCCTTAGGGGTCCAGCCCCAGCATTTT	CASSLPLGVQPQHF	-	TRBV6-5	TRBJ1-5	-
TGTGCCAGCAGCGTAGCTAACAGCTATTATGGCTACACCTTC	CASSVANSYYGYTF	-	TRBV9	TRBJ1-2	-
TGTGCCAGCAGTGTATATAGCAATCAGCCCCAGCATTTT	CASSVYSNQPQHF	-	TRBV2	TRBJ1-5	-
TGTGCCAGCAGCTCCGTAAATCAGCCCCAGCATTTT	CASSSVNQPQHF	-	TRBV5-6	TRBJ1-5	-
TGCAGTGCTAAAGGGAACACTGAAGCTTTCTTT	CSAKGNTEAFF	-	TRBV20-1	TRBJ1-1	-
TGTGCCAGCGGGGGAACAGGGGACGGCTACACCTTC	CASGGTGDGYTF	-	TRBV18	TRBJ1-2	TRBD1
TGTGCCAGCAGCCGGGCTCGGGGGGGCGAGCAGTACTTC	CASSRARGGEQYF	-	TRBV14	TRBJ2-7	TRBD2
TGTGCCAGCAGCCAAGCTGACAGTTCATACGAGCAGTACTTC	CASSQADSSYEQYF	-	TRBV3-1/TRBV3-2	TRBJ2-7	-
TGTGCCATCAGGAAGGGACTAGCGGGCCTAACGGGAGATACGCAGTATTTT	CAIRKGLAGLTGDTQYF	-	TRBV10-3	TRBJ2-3	TRBD2
TGTGCCAGCAGCCAAGGGACAGCCGCCTACGAGCAGTACTTC	CASSQGTAAYEQYF	few	TRBV3-1/TRBV3-2	TRBJ2-7	-
TGTGCCAGCAGCCCTCGACAGGATCAGGGCTACACCTTC	CASSPRQDQGYTF	-	TRBV12-3/TRBV12-4	TRBJ1-2	-
TGTGCCAGCAGCTGGGGGACAGCGAACACCGGGGAGCTGTTTTTT	CASSWGTANTGELFF	-	TRBV5-4	TRBJ2-2	TRBD1
TGTGCCAGCAGTGAATCTGGGGGGGCCAACGTCCTGACTTTC	CASSESGGANVLTF	-	TRBV6-1	TRBJ2-6	-
TGCGCCAGCAGCTTGGCGGGCAGACGCTCCTACAATGAGCAGTTCTTC	CASSLAGRRSYNEQFF	-	TRBV5-1	TRBJ2-1	-
TGTGCCAGCAGTGGGGTATCGGGACAGGGTAGCAATCAGCCCCAGCATTTT	CASSGVSGQGSNQPQHF	once	TRBV25-1	TRBJ1-5	TRBD1
TGTGCCAGCAGTGAAAGGAGCGGGGGGGCTGAGGAGCAGTACTTC	CASSERSGGAEEQYF	once	TRBV6-1	TRBJ2-7	TRBD2
TGTGCCAGCAGCCCAGGGGGGGTAGCTAGCACAGATACGCAGTATTTT	CASSPGGVASTDTQYF	once	TRBV5-4	TRBJ2-3	-
TGTGCCAGCAGGGGCTACTACGAGCAGTACTTC	CASRGYYEQYF	-	TRBV2	TRBJ2-7	-
TGTGCCAGCAGCAACCGGGACAGGGCTTACGAGCAGTACTTC	CASSNRDRAYEQYF	-	TRBV9	TRBJ2-7	TRBD1
TGTGCCAGCAGAGCACTCGAGGACGGCCCTGGGCACTATGGCTACACCTTC	CASRALEDGPGHYGYTF	-	TRBV2	TRBJ1-2	-
TGTGCCAGTAGTATAGTTTTTGGCAAGATTCCTTCTGGGGCCAACGTCCTGACTTTC	CASSIVFGKIPSGANVLTF	-	TRBV19	TRBJ2-6	-
TGTGCCAGCAGCTTTTCACCCGGGGGGGAGTCCTACGAGCAGTACTTC	CASSFSPGGESYEQYF	-	TRBV13	TRBJ2-7	TRBD2
TGTGCCAGTAGTTGGCAGGGGGCAACTGGGGCCAACGTCCTGACTTTC	CASSWQGATGANVLTF	-	TRBV19	TRBJ2-6	TRBD1
TGTGCCAGCTCCGGGGGGGAGAGGTCTAACTATGGCTACACCTTC	CASSGGERSNYGYTF	-	TRBV6-5	TRBJ1-2	-
TGTGCCAGCAGCTCCCAGGGAACAGGGAGTAATTCACCCCTCCACTTT	CASSSQGTGSNSPLHF	-	TRBV9	TRBJ1-6	-
TGTGCCAGCAGCTTCCGGCCAGTTAAGGACAGGATAGTAACTCTAAACTATGGCTACACCTTC	CASSFRPVKDRIVTLNYGYTF	once	TRBV21-1	TRBJ1-2	-
TGTGCCAGCAGCCCCCTGCCCGGAGGGAGCGGCTACACCTTC	CASSPLPGGSGYTF	-	TRBV7-2	TRBJ1-2	-
TGTGCCAGAAGCTTGATGTGGCCCGGGAACAATGAGCAGTTCTTC	CARSLMWPGNNEQFF	-	TRBV5-3	TRBJ2-1	-
TGTGCCAGCAGCTCCCACTACGAGCAGTACTTC	CASSSHYEQYF	few	TRBV7-2	TRBJ2-7	-
TGTGCCAGCAGCTCGGGGGGGAATGAGCAGTTCTTC	CASSSGGNEQFF	-	TRBV9	TRBJ2-1	TRBD2
TGCGCCAGCAGCCAAGAGGTGGGTTTAACCTACGAGCAGTACTTC	CASSQEVGLTYEQYF	-	TRBV4-1	TRBJ2-7	-